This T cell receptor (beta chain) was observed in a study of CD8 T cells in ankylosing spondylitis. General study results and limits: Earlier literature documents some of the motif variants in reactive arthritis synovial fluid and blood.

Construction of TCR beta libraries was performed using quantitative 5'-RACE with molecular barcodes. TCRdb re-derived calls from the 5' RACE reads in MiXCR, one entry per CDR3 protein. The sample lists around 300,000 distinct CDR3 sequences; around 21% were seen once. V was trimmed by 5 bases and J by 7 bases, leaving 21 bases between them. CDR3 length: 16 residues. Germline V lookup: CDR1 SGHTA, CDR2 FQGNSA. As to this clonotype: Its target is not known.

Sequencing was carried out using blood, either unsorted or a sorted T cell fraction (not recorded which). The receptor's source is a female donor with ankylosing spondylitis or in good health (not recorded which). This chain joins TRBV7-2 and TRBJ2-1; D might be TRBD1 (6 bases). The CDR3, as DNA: TGTGCCAGCAGCCGAGCACAGGGCCTGGTTGGTAATGAGCAGTTCTTC. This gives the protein CASSRAQGLVGNEQFF.